The clone carrying this T cell receptor (beta chain) was recorded at least ten times. What it binds is unknown. V was pared by 0 bases and J by 5 bases, with 6 bases of the junction left unmatched. The V gene's germline CDR1 is SGHNT and CDR2 YYREEE (reference sequence). This CDR3 spans 15 amino acids. This entry belongs to a study of cytotoxic CD8 clonotypes in ibrutinib-treated CLL. Study results and caveats: Patients showed higher baseline clonality than age-matched healthy donors, and it tracked circulating CD8+ T-cell counts. Clonality showed a rise at ibrutinib response that reversed toward baseline at progression. Few clonotypes were public, and these shrank or held steady under treatment.

Assay: immunoSEQ multiplex PCR; the TCRdb copy retains only in-frame clones and omits some. The sample lists about 140,000 clones, approximately 80% occurring once. Source: PBMCs, taken after 12 months of ibrutinib treatment. This receptor was taken from a human donor with chronic lymphocytic leukemia. The chain has TRBV5-4 and TRBJ2-7; TRBD1 aligns across 9 bases. The CDR3 here is CASSLGGQGRDEQYF. The CDR3, as DNA: TGTGCCAGCAGCTTGGGGGGACAGGGTCGGGACGAGCAGTACTTC.